These 27 T cell receptor beta chains originate from one sample sequenced in a study of siplizumab effects on memory and regulatory T cells. Method: immunoSEQ multiplex PCR; TCRdb's copy keeps in-frame clones and lacks some. The data contain 60,000 to 65,000 clones, around 80% of them singletons. Sample: memory CD4+ T cells sorted from blood. These receptors originate from a human donor in good health.

As concerns this clone: Other DNA variants within this sample encode the same CDR3. V and J are TRBV10-3 and TRBJ2-1; 13 nucleotides match TRBD2. The CDR3 covers 15 residues. Per the germline V gene, CDR1 is ENHRY and CDR2 is SYGVKD. The V gene end was trimmed by 4 bases and the J gene end by 8 bases; junction bases not matched to a gene: 5. The CDR3, as DNA: TGTGCCATCAGTGGACTAGCGGGGGGTAGGGATGAGCAGTTCTTC. It translates to CAISGLAGGRDEQFF.

The V call is TRBV27, the J call TRBJ2-7; 7 nucleotides line up with TRBD1. Per the germline V gene, CDR1 is MNHEY and CDR2 is SMNVEV (reference sequence). CDR3 length: 16 amino acids. Unmatched junction bases numbered 14, after V lost 5 bases and J lost 4 bases. CDR3 protein: CASSPTGVSTLYEQYF. CDR3 nucleotide sequence: TGTGCCAGCAGTCCCACAGGGGTTTCAACCTTGTACGAGCAGTACTTC.

This chain joins TRBV28 and TRBJ1-4; D call uncertain. V dropped 3 bases and J dropped 4 bases, with 27 bases sitting between them. The CDR3 is 20 residues long. The germline V gene encodes CDR1 MDHEN and CDR2 SYDVKM. The CDR3 is CASSLLSFNTAPENNEKLFF. The CDR3 DNA reads TGTGCCAGCAGTTTGCTCAGCTTTAACACAGCTCCGGAAAATAATGAAAAACTGTTTTTT.

This clone has more than one count but fewer than ten. The J gene is TRBJ1-1, the V gene TRBV5-1, with unresolved D. CDR3 length: 13 residues. Trimming shortened V by 4 bases and J by 3 bases, and 10 bases separated the two germline ends. Germline V gene lookup returns CDR1 SGHRS and CDR2 YFSETQ. DNA of the CDR3: TGCGCCAGCAGCCTAGGCAGCTACACTGAAGCTTTCTTT. As protein: CASSLGSYTEAFF.

The J gene is TRBJ1-1, the V gene TRBV27; D is ambiguous. CDR1 MNHEY and CDR2 SMNVEV come from the germline V gene (reference sequence). Trimming removed 4 bases from V and 5 bases from J, with 5 bases in between. The CDR3 has 11 amino acids. CDR3 sequence reads: CASSYQTEAFF. The CDR3 DNA reads as TGTGCCAGCAGTTACCAAACTGAAGCTTTCTTT.

The V and J genes are TRBV5-5 and TRBJ2-7, with 7 bases fitting TRBD1. The germline CDR1 and CDR2 sequences are SGHKS and YYEKEE (reference sequence). The V gene end was trimmed by 6 bases and the J gene end by 0 bases; junction bases not matched to a gene: 3. There are 13 residues in the CDR3. CDR3: CASNRQGSYEQYF. The CDR3, as DNA: TGTGCCAGCAACCGACAGGGCTCCTACGAGCAGTACTTC. The variable domain in full, with the rest retrieved from reference TRBV5-5 and TRBJ2-7, is DAGVTQSPTHLIKTRGQQVTLRCSPISGHKSVSWYQQVLGQGPQFIFQYYEKEERGRGNFPDRFSARQFPNYSSELNVNALLLGDSALYLCASNRQGSYEQYFGPGTRLTVT.

The V and J genes are TRBV6-5 and TRBJ2-1, with 12 bases lining up with TRBD2. Germline V lookup: CDR1 MNHEY, CDR2 SVGAGI. CDR3 size: 16 residues. V trimming: 4 bases; J trimming: 3 bases; junction bases outside the gene matches: 4. CDR3 sequence: CASSLRTSGVYNEQFF. CDR3 in DNA: TGTGCCAGCAGTTTAAGGACTAGCGGGGTCTACAATGAGCAGTTCTTC.

In its sample, this clone was seen once. This chain links TRBV5-6 with TRBJ2-5; the D gene is possibly TRBD1 (5 bases). Germline assignment: CDR1 SGHDT and CDR2 YYEEEE. This CDR3 region has 15 residues. Trimming removed 1 base at V and 5 bases at J, with 15 bases between. This chain's CDR3 is CASSLLGHQGETQYF. The CDR3 nucleotides read TGTGCCAGCAGCTTGCTGGGGCATCAAGGGGAGACCCAGTACTTC.

V and J are TRBV6-1 and TRBJ1-5; 9 positions agree with TRBD1. Germline V gives CDR1 MNHNS, CDR2 SASEGT. This CDR3 region has 15 residues. V lost 4 bases, J lost 6 bases, and 7 bases stayed unmatched. The CDR3 DNA sequence: TGTGCCAGCAGTGGACAGGGGGGAAGTAGTCAGCCCCAGCATTTT. Translated: CASSGQGGSSQPQHF.

This chain joins TRBV6-5 and TRBJ1-1; D not resolved. Germline V CDR1 and CDR2: MNHEY, SVGAGI. With 7 bases removed from V and 1 base from J, the gap between germline ends came to 16 bases. The CDR3 is 15 residues long. In nucleotides, the CDR3 is TGTGCCAGCAACCCCCATAGCGCACCGAACACTGAAGCTTTCTTT. Amino acids: CASNPHSAPNTEAFF.

A word on this clone: Additional DNA sequences in this sample encode the identical CDR3. The V call is TRBV11-3, the J call TRBJ2-3, with D perhaps matching TRBD2 (5 bases). The V gene's germline CDR1 is SGHNT and CDR2 YENEEA. V lost 1 base to trimming and J lost 0 bases, with 8 bases between them. This CDR3 contains 15 residues. CDR3 nucleotides: TGTGCCAGCAGCTTAGGAGGGCCTAGCACAGATACGCAGTATTTT. Its translation is CASSLGGPSTDTQYF.

The chain is built from TRBV5-1 and TRBJ2-3; maybe TRBD1 (5 bases). This CDR3 spans 15 amino acids. The germline V gene encodes CDR1 SGHRS and CDR2 YFSETQ. Between the trimmed V and J ends, which lost 0 bases and 2 bases, there was a span of 10 bases. CDR3 in DNA: TGCGCCAGCAGCTTGGGGGGCTCCCACACAGATACGCAGTATTTT. As protein: CASSLGGSHTDTQYF.

This clone was observed a single time. J is TRBJ1-1 and V is TRBV18; the D gene is possibly TRBD1 (5 bases). This CDR3 region has 18 residues. Trimming left V 1 base short and J 2 bases short, with 20 bases between. CDR1 is KGHSH, CDR2 LQKENI, per germline. The CDR3 DNA reads as TGTGCCAGCTCACCACGGCGGGAGGGACCCGTCCAAAACACTGAAGCTTTCTTT. This sequence encodes CASSPRREGPVQNTEAFF.

This clone was counted once. The chain couples TRBV5-6 to TRBJ2-3, with D tentatively TRBD1 (5 bases). Judging by the DNA end, TRBJ1-5 fits better; the J call may be wrong. Germline CDR1 SGHDT, CDR2 YYEEEE. The CDR3 spans 13 residues. The CDR3 nucleotides are TGTGCCAGCAGCTTGACAGGCGCTTCGCTGCAGCATTTT. Encoded protein: CASSLTGASLQHF.

This chain connects TRBV5-1 to TRBJ1-1; D possibly corresponds to TRBD1 (5 bases). Trimming removed 4 bases from V and 4 bases from J, with 11 bases in between. Per germline, CDR1 SGHRS and CDR2 YFSETQ. The CDR3 extends over 13 amino acids. The CDR3 protein is CASSPGPRTEAFF. In nucleotides, the CDR3 is TGCGCCAGCAGCCCGGGACCTCGCACTGAAGCTTTCTTT.

V and J are TRBV19 and TRBJ2-3, with 11 bases identical to TRBD2. Germline-derived CDR1 and CDR2 are LNHDA and SQIVND (reference sequence). This CDR3 has 16 amino acids. The ends lost 5 bases at V and 8 bases at J; junction bases unmatched: 12. CDR3 bases: TGTGCCAGTAGTCGGACCGGGACTAGCGGATCGGGTACGCAGTATTTT. This encodes CASSRTGTSGSGTQYF.

V is TRBV5-1 and J is TRBJ2-1; D remains ambiguous. Trimming took off 0 bases at V and 7 bases at J, with 8 bases between the two ends. The CDR3 sequence is 13 residues long. CDR1 and CDR2 (germline): SGHRS, YFSETQ. The CDR3 protein is CASSLVSPNEQFF. The CDR3, as DNA: TGCGCCAGCAGCTTGGTGTCTCCGAATGAGCAGTTCTTC. The whole variable domain, filled in from reference TRBV5-1 and TRBJ2-1, reads KAGVTQTPRYLIKTRGQQVTLSCSPISGHRSVSWYQQTPGQGLQFLFEYFSETQRNKGNFPGRFSGRQFSNSRSEMNVSTLELGDSALYLCASSLVSPNEQFFGPGTRLTVL.

This clone is a singleton in its sample. V usage is TRBV6-1 and J usage is TRBJ2-5, with 7 positions matching TRBD1. The V gene end was trimmed by 3 bases and the J gene end by 5 bases; junction bases not matched to a gene: 12. Germline V gene lookup returns CDR1 MNHNS and CDR2 SASEGT. This CDR3 spans 16 amino acids. CDR3 sequence reads: CASSDPGGRAGETQYF. DNA for the CDR3: TGTGCCAGCAGTGACCCAGGGGGACGGGCCGGGGAGACCCAGTACTTC.

The CDR3 spells CASSASLGFNSPLHF. The CDR3 bases are TGTGCCAGCAGCGCTAGTTTGGGGTTTAATTCACCCCTCCACTTT. The chain combines TRBV9 with TRBJ1-6; unclear D gene. The V gene's germline CDR1 is SGDLS and CDR2 YYNGEE. This CDR3 spans 15 amino acids. Trimming took off 3 bases at V and 6 bases at J, with 13 bases between the two ends.

The rearrangement uses TRBV2 and TRBJ2-5; TRBD2 matches 11 bases. From germline, CDR1 is SNHLY and CDR2 FYNNEI. Trimming removed 6 bases from V and 1 base from J; junction bases left unmatched: 13. The CDR3 covers 18 residues. The CDR3 reads CASSPGVAGGPSQETQYF. Here the CDR3 DNA reads TGTGCCAGCAGCCCTGGCGTAGCGGGGGGGCCCAGCCAAGAGACCCAGTACTTC.

V gene TRBV30 combines with J gene TRBJ1-1; D perhaps matches TRBD1 (6 bases). The CDR3 has 13 amino acids. CDR1 and CDR2 (germline): GTSNPN, SVGIG (reference sequence). Trimming left V 3 bases short and J 3 bases short, with 11 bases between. CDR3 in DNA: TGTGCCTGGAGGACCCAGGGGCACACTGAAGCTTTCTTT. It yields the protein CAWRTQGHTEAFF. The full variable domain, its missing parts supplied by reference TRBV30 and TRBJ1-1, is SQTIHQWPATLVQPVGSPLSLECTVEGTSNPNLYWYRQAAGRGLQLLFYSVGIGQISSEVPQNLSASRPQDRQFILSSKKLLLSDSGFYLCAWRTQGHTEAFFGQGTRLTVV.

The V call is TRBV5-6, the J call TRBJ1-1, with 11 bases matching TRBD1. Losses at the gene ends were 4 bases for V and 2 bases for J; bases not matched to a gene: 7. The CDR3 has 16 amino acids. CDR1 is SGHDT, CDR2 YYEEEE, per germline. This CDR3 is CASSEGTGGTNTEAFF. Written as DNA, the CDR3 is TGTGCCAGCAGCGAGGGGACAGGGGGGACAAACACTGAAGCTTTCTTT.

This clone was recorded a few times. V is TRBV7-6 and J is TRBJ1-2; D possibly corresponds to TRBD1 (6 bases). The CDR3 covers 15 residues. The ends were cut back, 4 bases at V and 2 bases at J, with 14 bases in the middle. Germline lookup yields CDR1 SGHVS and CDR2 FNYEAQ. The CDR3 here is CASSSRTVGNYGYTF. The CDR3 DNA is TGTGCCAGCAGCTCCCGGACAGTCGGGAACTATGGCTACACCTTC.

The gene calls are TRBV5-1 and TRBJ2-5, with D perhaps TRBD1 (5 bases). Trimming shortened V by 2 bases and J by 3 bases, and 11 bases separated the two germline ends. Germline loops: CDR1 SGHRS, CDR2 YFSETQ. The CDR3 sequence is 14 residues long. CDR3 loop: CASSLSQGKETQYF. The CDR3 DNA reads as TGCGCCAGCAGCTTAAGTCAGGGAAAAGAGACCCAGTACTTC.

This clone appeared a few times. J is TRBJ2-1 and V is TRBV18; 9 bases match TRBD2. CDR3 size: 16 residues. The V gene's germline CDR1 is KGHSH and CDR2 LQKENI. The J segment lost 6 bases and the V segment lost 2 bases, leaving 8 bases of the junction unmatched. This CDR3 reads CASSPGYGGGGNEQFF. The DNA of the CDR3 is TGTGCCAGCTCACCAGGCTATGGCGGGGGGGGCAATGAGCAGTTCTTC.

The chain joins TRBV7-2 to TRBJ2-7; 8 bases are a match to TRBD1. The germline CDR1 and CDR2 sequences are SGHTA and FQGNSA. There are 14 residues in the CDR3. Unmatched junction bases numbered 7, after V lost 5 bases and J lost 4 bases. CDR3 in DNA: TGTGCCAGCAGCCGAGGGACAGGACCTTACGAGCAGTACTTC. It yields the protein CASSRGTGPYEQYF.

The V and J genes are TRBV7-3 and TRBJ2-3, with TRBD1 matching over 7 bases. V shed 3 bases and J 3 bases; nucleotides not matched to a gene: 6. Germline V gene sequence: CDR1 SGHTA, CDR2 FQGTGA. The CDR3 is 15 amino acids. This chain's CDR3 is CASSFRGGGTDTQYF. The CDR3, as DNA: TGTGCCAGCAGCTTTCGAGGGGGCGGGACAGATACGCAGTATTTT.